Listed below are T cell receptor beta chains from one sample, sequenced in a study of T cell responses to AZD1222 COVID-19 vaccine. Sequencing was performed with immunoSEQ multiplex PCR; in TCRdb, only in-frame clones are kept and a portion is missing. In the table there are 150,000 to 200,000 clones, around 92% of which are singletons. The specimen comprised peripheral blood, sampled on day 0 of AZD1222 vaccination. The receptors originated from an adult in good health. Both conserved end residues are trimmed from each CDR3. Fields, in order: V gene, J gene, D gene, CDR3 length, CDR3 protein. The D gene is left open where the match is weak.

V: TRBV27
J: TRBJ1-5
D: .
length: 11
CDR3: ASSLFWDQPQH

V: TRBV10-3
J: TRBJ2-3
D: .
length: 10
CDR3: AIRAYTDTQY

V: TRBV14
J: TRBJ1-1
D: .
length: 13
CDR3: ASSPRPGVNTEAF

V: TRBV28
J: TRBJ1-5
D: .
length: 14
CDR3: ASSAAGAPRNQPQH

V: TRBV5-1
J: TRBJ2-2
D: .
length: 14
CDR3: ASSWGGSSNTGELF

V: TRBV5-4
J: TRBJ2-2
D: TRBD2
length: 13
CDR3: ASSTAGGVTGELF

V: TRBV2
J: TRBJ1-3
D: TRBD1
length: 12
CDR3: ARGTGGTGNTIY

V: TRBV9
J: TRBJ2-1
D: TRBD2
length: 12
CDR3: ASSLSGGYNEQF

V: TRBV28
J: TRBJ2-5
D: TRBD2
length: 12
CDR3: ASSLAGVRGAQY

V: TRBV5-1
J: TRBJ2-7
D: .
length: 9
CDR3: ASSTPYEQY

V: TRBV7-3
J: TRBJ2-2
D: TRBD1
length: 11
CDR3: ASRQDRAGELF

V: TRBV2
J: TRBJ1-5
D: .
length: 12
CDR3: ASRLDGNNQPQH

V: TRBV4-1
J: TRBJ1-1
D: .
length: 11
CDR3: ASSQRGDTEAF

V: TRBV24-1
J: TRBJ2-3
D: .
length: 15
CDR3: ATSGPSQHTSTDTQY

V: TRBV11-2
J: TRBJ1-1
D: .
length: 10
CDR3: ASSPDGAEAF

V: TRBV19
J: TRBJ1-2
D: .
length: 10
CDR3: ASSAGQDGYT

V: TRBV11-3
J: TRBJ1-2
D: .
length: 9
CDR3: ASSFKDGYT

V: TRBV2
J: TRBJ2-5
D: .
length: 13
CDR3: ASSDQGTQQETQY

V: TRBV4-1
J: TRBJ1-4
D: .
length: 14
CDR3: ASSQVYSRANEKLF

V: TRBV4-2
J: TRBJ1-6
D: TRBD1
length: 14
CDR3: ASSLAWDRVGSPLH

V: TRBV2
J: TRBJ1-3
D: .
length: 13
CDR3: ASLSGLASGNTIY

V: TRBV29-1
J: TRBJ2-3
D: .
length: 12
CDR3: SVVGGARTDTQY

V: TRBV5-1
J: TRBJ1-2
D: .
length: 13
CDR3: ASSLEAGAKYGYT

V: TRBV10-2
J: TRBJ1-1
D: .
length: 11
CDR3: ASRASGDTEAF

V: TRBV6-5
J: TRBJ1-4
D: TRBD1
length: 13
CDR3: ASGGTGAGEEKLF

V: TRBV4-3
J: TRBJ2-1
D: TRBD2
length: 14
CDR3: ASSQDGIAGKNEQF

V: TRBV11-3
J: TRBJ2-3
D: .
length: 14
CDR3: ASSLGLGATADTQY

V: TRBV28
J: TRBJ1-1
D: .
length: 11
CDR3: ASSRNSNTEAF

V: TRBV4-3
J: TRBJ1-3
D: .
length: 11
CDR3: ASSQGAGNTIY

V: TRBV9
J: TRBJ2-7
D: TRBD2
length: 11
CDR3: ARRGLAGYEQY

V: TRBV2
J: TRBJ1-4
D: .
length: 9
CDR3: ASSDSEKLF

V: TRBV4-2
J: TRBJ1-4
D: TRBD1
length: 13
CDR3: ASSQAGTGTEKLF

V: TRBV9
J: TRBJ2-3
D: TRBD2
length: 15
CDR3: ASSALSGGAGTDTQY

V: TRBV4-2
J: TRBJ2-4
D: TRBD2
length: 14
CDR3: ASSQDLAGGVNIQY

V: TRBV13
J: TRBJ2-3
D: .
length: 13
CDR3: ASSLGWGAIDTQY

V: TRBV4-2
J: TRBJ2-7
D: .
length: 10
CDR3: ASSQELNQQY

V: TRBV11-2
J: TRBJ2-7
D: .
length: 13
CDR3: ASSLQEGGSYEQY

V: TRBV6-5
J: TRBJ1-1
D: .
length: 13
CDR3: ASSTGASGYTEAF

V: TRBV10-3
J: TRBJ2-3
D: TRBD2
length: 12
CDR3: ALRGAGGSDTQY

V: TRBV25-1
J: TRBJ1-1
D: TRBD1
length: 14
CDR3: ASSTAIGTGNTEAF

V: TRBV6-5
J: TRBJ1-1
D: .
length: 11
CDR3: ASSYSGAVLAF

V: TRBV5-1
J: TRBJ2-1
D: TRBD2
length: 18
CDR3: ASSTGRQGLAIRTYNEQF

V: TRBV11-2
J: TRBJ1-6
D: .
length: 12
CDR3: ASSLDFGTSPLH

V: TRBV7-6
J: TRBJ2-7
D: .
length: 14
CDR3: ASSPQGGAPLYEQY

V: TRBV5-5
J: TRBJ1-1
D: .
length: 9
CDR3: ASSLGIEAF